This T cell receptor (beta chain) was observed in a study of regulatory T cells in long-lasting Graves disease. Across the study: The study enrolled newly diagnosed Graves' patients on antithyroid drugs under 3 months.

Time point defined: newly diagnosed GD, antithyroid drugs for less than 3 months. PBMC-extracted RNA yielded the TCR library. Each patient gave approximately 9.6 milliliters of EDTA-anticoagulated peripheral blood. This CDR3 has 12 residues. The germline V gene encodes CDR1 SEHNR and CDR2 FQNEAQ (reference sequence). The V and J ends lost 4 bases and 5 bases respectively, with 6 bases between them. iRepertoire HTBI primers and Arm-PCR of CDR3 regions built TCR beta libraries. MiXCR, run by TCRdb on the multiplex PCR reads, gives a single entry per CDR3 protein. The repertoire consists of about 420,000 distinct CDR3 sequences, with around 15% occurring once and the leading ten covering about 23%. The table lists this clonotype with many counts. The same data also went into a second study, on T cells in Graves' hyperthyroidism and ophthalmopathy. That paper notes: In the blood, most expanded thyroid clonotypes above 0.001 appeared as well. Ophthalmopathy stood apart from stable hyperthyroidism in a 13 V-J model.

The TCR comes from a woman in her late teens or twenties with Graves disease. The chain combines TRBV7-9 with TRBJ1-5; no clear D gene. The sample was peripheral blood mononuclear cells (PBMCs), taken at new diagnosis, from a patient treated with antithyroid drugs. The CDR3 region is CASSSVDQPQHF. CDR3 DNA: TGTGCCAGCAGCTCGGTCGATCAGCCCCAGCATTTT.